The entry below describes one T cell receptor (beta chain). What this receptor recognizes is not known. Base qualities are missing; no much larger clone stands one base away. These data originate in a study of T cell responses to AZD1222 COVID-19 vaccine listed by TCRdb under 2021. For the wider study: AZD1222 recipients whose second dose came at about 4 weeks and those whose second dose came at about 12 weeks were combined into one group, since spike-specific TCR depth and breadth did not differ between the two schedules. A total of 230 to 250 trial participants underwent TCR sequencing, of whom about 210 received two doses of AZD1222 and about 25 received two doses of the MenACWY control vaccine. Trial participants were enrolled by age into subgroups of 18-55, 56-69 and 70-plus years, and around 140, 26 and 57 TCR-sequenced participants, respectively, were included in these subgroups.

This sample's time point label indicates: baseline before first vaccination. Samples from vaccinated people were obtained from the UK trials COV001 and COV002, which included a single-blind randomized controlled phase 2/3 trial of AZD1222 (ChAdOx1 nCoV-19) in healthy adults. For TCRbeta chain sequencing, PBMC samples from trial participants were taken at day 0 and at day 28 after the second dose. Results the study describes overall, beyond this receptor: After two AZD1222 doses, both the breadth and the depth of spike-specific TCRs were significantly higher than at day 0 and than in MenACWY recipients. Conclusions about previously exposed vaccinees were limited because only a handful of AZD1222 recipients were SARS-CoV-2 seropositive at baseline. Reportedly, almost half of the unique spike-specific TCRs recognized epitopes lying outside the regions that are mutated in the B.1.351 and B.1.1.7 variants. CD4 TCRs associated with the vaccine covered the entire spike protein, and the dominant responses were in regions 160-218 and 743-854. Participants were mostly white British and included more females than males, and it was suggested by the authors that clonal diversity may have been underestimated. In the small 56-69-year group, the increase in depth fell short of significance, most likely because of low power. Because no day 14 peak-response samples were available, the repertoires could be characterized only after the peak T cell response.

The CDR3 regions of human TCRbeta chains were subjected to immunosequencing. The study's processing was this. Repertoire TCRs were matched against a reference library of SARS-CoV-2-specific TCRs generated with the MIRA antigen-specificity platform. Breadth meant the fraction of unique TCRs that were SARS-CoV-2-associated, whereas depth meant the fraction of total T cells that were SARS-CoV-2-associated. Using the MIRA data, every spike-specific TCR was mapped to the spike region that the TCR reacted to and assigned to either a CD4 or a CD8 class. Log10-transformed breadth and depth values were compared by one-way ANOVA with Sidak's multiple comparisons tests. TCRdb re-hosts the immuneACCESS table, in-frame sequences only. Its copies lack some clones; in the studies checked, an unresolved V gene accounts for under half of them, and the cause for the rest is not known. V and J calls and clone size are as listed in that table; D and trimming were resolved from the DNA. The sample includes more than 95,000 clones, with more than 75% observed a single time. About 9.1% of the sample rests with the top ten.

The source material was peripheral blood, sampled on day 0 of AZD1222 vaccination. This clonotype was sampled from an adult in good health.

The CDR3 region has the sequence CASSQGSVDYGYTF. The sequence in DNA is TGTGCCAGCAGCCAAGGGTCTGTTGACTATGGCTACACCTTC. The chain couples TRBV3-1 (or the pseudogene TRBV3-2) to TRBJ1-2; the D gene cannot be resolved reliably. Taken from cysteine to phenylalanine, the CDR3 has 14 residues. Of the read, only the CDR3 DNA is kept; its 42 bases are in frame from base 1. V drops 1 base and J drops 3 bases, leaving 9 bases in between. For CDR1 and CDR2, the germline V gene (reference sequence) lists LGHDT and YNNKEL.